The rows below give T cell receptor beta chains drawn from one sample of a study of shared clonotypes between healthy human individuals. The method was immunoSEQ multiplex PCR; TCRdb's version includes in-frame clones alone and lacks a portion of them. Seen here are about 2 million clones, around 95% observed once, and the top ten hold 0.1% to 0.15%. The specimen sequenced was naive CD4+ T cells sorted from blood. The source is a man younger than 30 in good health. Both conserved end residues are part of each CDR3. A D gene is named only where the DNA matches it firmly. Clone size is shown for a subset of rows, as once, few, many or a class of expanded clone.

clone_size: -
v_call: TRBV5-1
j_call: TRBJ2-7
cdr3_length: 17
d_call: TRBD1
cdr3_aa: CASSIQPPGQNSYEQYF
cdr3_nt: TGCGCCAGCAGCATACAACCGCCGGGACAGAACTCCTACGAGCAGTACTTC

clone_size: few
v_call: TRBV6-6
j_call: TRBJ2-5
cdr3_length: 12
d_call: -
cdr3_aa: CASSYWRETQYF
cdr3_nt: TGTGCCAGCAGTTACTGGAGGGAGACCCAGTACTTC

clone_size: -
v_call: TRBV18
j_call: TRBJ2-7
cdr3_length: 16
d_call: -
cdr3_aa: CASSGFAGALVYEQYF
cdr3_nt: TGTGCCAGCTCCGGCTTCGCGGGGGCTTTAGTCTACGAGCAGTACTTC

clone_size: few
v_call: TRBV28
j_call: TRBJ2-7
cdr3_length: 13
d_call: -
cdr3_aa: CASGESSTYEQYF
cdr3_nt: TGTGCCAGCGGGGAAAGTTCGACCTACGAGCAGTACTTC

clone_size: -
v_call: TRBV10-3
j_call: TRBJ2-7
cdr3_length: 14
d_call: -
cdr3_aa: CAFTPGRGSYEQYF
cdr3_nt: TGTGCCTTTACTCCGGGACGGGGCTCCTACGAGCAGTACTTC

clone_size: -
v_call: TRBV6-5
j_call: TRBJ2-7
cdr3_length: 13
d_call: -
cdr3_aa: CASSLDLTYEQYF
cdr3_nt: TGTGCCAGCAGCCTTGACTTAACCTACGAGCAGTACTTC

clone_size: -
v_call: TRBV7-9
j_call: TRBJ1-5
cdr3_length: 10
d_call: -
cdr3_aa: CAHSAQPQHF
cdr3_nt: TGTGCCCACTCAGCTCAGCCCCAGCATTTT

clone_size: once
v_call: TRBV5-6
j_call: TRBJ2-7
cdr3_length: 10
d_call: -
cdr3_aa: CASGTYEQYF
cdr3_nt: TGTGCCTCGGGGACCTACGAGCAGTACTTC

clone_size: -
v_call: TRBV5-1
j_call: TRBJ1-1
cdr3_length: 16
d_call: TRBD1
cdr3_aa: CASSMIGGAANTEAFF
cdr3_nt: TGCGCCAGCAGTATGATAGGGGGCGCGGCAAACACTGAAGCTTTCTTT

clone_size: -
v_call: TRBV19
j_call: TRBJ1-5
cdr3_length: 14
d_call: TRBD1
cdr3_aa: CASSIGRGEGPQHF
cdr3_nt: TGTGCCAGTAGTATAGGCAGGGGGGAAGGGCCCCAGCATTTT

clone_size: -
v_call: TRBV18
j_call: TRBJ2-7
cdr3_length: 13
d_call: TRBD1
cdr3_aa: CASSPRTGDEQYF
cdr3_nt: TGTGCCAGCTCACCACGGACAGGGGACGAGCAGTACTTC

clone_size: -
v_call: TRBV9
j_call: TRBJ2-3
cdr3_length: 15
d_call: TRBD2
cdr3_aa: CASSFSGSNTDTQYF
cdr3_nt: TGTGCCAGCAGCTTTAGCGGGTCAAACACAGATACGCAGTATTTT

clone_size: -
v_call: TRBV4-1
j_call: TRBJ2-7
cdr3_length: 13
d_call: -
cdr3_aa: CASSQRTAYEQYF
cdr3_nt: TGCGCCAGCAGCCAAAGGACAGCCTACGAGCAGTACTTC

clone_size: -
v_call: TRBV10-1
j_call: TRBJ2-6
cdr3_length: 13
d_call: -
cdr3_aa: CASSASGANVLTF
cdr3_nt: TGCGCCAGCAGTGCCTCTGGGGCCAACGTCCTGACTTTC

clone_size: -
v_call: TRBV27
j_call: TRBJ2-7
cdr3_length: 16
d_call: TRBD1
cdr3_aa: CASSRSPGQGPYEQYF
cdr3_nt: TGTGCCAGCAGTCGCTCGCCGGGACAGGGCCCCTACGAGCAGTACTTC

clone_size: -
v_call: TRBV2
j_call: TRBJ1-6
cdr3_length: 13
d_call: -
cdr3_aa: CASIRGENSPLHF
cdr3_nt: TGTGCCAGCATTCGGGGGGAGAATTCACCCCTCCACTTT

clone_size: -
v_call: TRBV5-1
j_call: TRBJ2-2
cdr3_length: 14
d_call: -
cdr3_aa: CASMRQVNTGELFF
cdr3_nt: TGCGCCAGCATGAGACAGGTCAACACCGGGGAGCTGTTTTTT

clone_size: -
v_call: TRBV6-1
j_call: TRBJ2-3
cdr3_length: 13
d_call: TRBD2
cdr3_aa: CASGSGDTDTQYF
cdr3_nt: TGTGCCAGCGGAAGCGGGGACACAGATACGCAGTATTTT

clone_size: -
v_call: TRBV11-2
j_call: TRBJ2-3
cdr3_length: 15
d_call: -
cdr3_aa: CASSPRTASTDTQYF
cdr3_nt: TGTGCCAGCAGCCCCCGGACAGCTAGCACAGATACGCAGTATTTT

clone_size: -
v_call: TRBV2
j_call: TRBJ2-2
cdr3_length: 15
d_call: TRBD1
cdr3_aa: CASSSTGPRTGELFF
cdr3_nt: TGTGCCAGCAGCTCGACAGGGCCCCGGACCGGGGAGCTGTTTTTT

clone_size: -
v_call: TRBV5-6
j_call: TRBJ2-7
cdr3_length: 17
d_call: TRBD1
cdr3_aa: CASSRMTPGQGAGEQYF
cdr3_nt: TGTGCCAGCAGCAGAATGACCCCGGGACAGGGGGCTGGGGAGCAGTACTTC

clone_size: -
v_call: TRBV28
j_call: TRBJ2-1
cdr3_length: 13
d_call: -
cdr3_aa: CASTVTGRGEQFF
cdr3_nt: TGTGCCAGCACCGTGACTGGCCGCGGTGAGCAGTTCTTC

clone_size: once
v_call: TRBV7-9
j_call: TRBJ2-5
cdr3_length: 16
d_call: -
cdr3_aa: CASSYERQLQQETQYF
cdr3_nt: TGTGCCAGCAGCTATGAAAGACAGCTACAACAAGAGACCCAGTACTTC

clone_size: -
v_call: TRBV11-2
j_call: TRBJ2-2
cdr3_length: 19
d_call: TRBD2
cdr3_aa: CASSFNIGGGRKNTGELFF
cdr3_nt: TGTGCCAGCAGCTTCAATATTGGAGGCGGGAGAAAGAACACCGGGGAGCTGTTTTTT

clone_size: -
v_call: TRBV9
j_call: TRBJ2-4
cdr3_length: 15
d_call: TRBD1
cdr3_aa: CASSTPRTGKNIQYF
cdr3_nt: TGTGCCAGCAGCACCCCCCGGACAGGTAAAAACATTCAGTACTTC

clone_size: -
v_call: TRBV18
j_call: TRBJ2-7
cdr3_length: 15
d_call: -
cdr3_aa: CASSPALAESYEQYF
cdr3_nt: TGTGCCAGCTCACCAGCCCTCGCGGAGAGCTACGAGCAGTACTTC

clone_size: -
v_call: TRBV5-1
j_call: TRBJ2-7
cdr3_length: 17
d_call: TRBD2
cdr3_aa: CASSLAKASGTYYEQYF
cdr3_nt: TGCGCCAGCAGCTTGGCCAAGGCTAGCGGAACTTACTACGAGCAGTACTTC

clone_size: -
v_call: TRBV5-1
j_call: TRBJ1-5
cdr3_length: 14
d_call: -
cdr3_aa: CASRLQAINQPQHF
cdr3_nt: TGCGCCAGCAGGCTCCAGGCGATAAATCAGCCCCAGCATTTT

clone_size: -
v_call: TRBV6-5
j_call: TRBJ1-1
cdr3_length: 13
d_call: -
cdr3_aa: CASSYEGAGEAFF
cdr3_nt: TGTGCCAGCAGTTATGAAGGGGCCGGGGAAGCTTTCTTT

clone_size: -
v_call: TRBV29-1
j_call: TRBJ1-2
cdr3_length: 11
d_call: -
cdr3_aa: CTTGADDGYTF
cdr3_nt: TGCACAACCGGGGCAGATGATGGCTACACCTTC

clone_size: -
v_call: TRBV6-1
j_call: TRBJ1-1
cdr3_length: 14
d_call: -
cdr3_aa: CASSEDVQSTEAFF
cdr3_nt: TGTGCCAGCAGTGAAGATGTTCAGAGCACTGAAGCTTTCTTT

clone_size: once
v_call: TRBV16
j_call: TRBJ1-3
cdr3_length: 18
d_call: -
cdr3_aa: CASSQLLSGLSSGNTIYF
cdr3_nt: TGTGCCAGCAGCCAATTACTTTCGGGGCTAAGCTCTGGAAACACCATATATTTT

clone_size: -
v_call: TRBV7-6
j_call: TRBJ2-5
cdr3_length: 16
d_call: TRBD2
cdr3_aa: CASSLGSGGAGETQYF
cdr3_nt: TGTGCCAGCAGCTTAGGAAGCGGGGGGGCCGGGGAGACCCAGTACTTC

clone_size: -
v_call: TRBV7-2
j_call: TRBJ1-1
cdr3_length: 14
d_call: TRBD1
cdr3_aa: CASSSGQMNTEAFF
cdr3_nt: TGTGCCAGCAGCTCGGGACAGATGAACACTGAAGCTTTCTTT

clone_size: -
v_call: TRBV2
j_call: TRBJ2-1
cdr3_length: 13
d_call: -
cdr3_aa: CASTLLDYNEQFF
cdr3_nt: TGTGCCAGCACCCTACTAGATTACAATGAGCAGTTCTTC

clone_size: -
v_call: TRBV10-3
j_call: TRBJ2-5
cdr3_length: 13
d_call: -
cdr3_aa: CAISESGAETQYF
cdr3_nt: TGTGCCATCAGTGAGTCGGGGGCAGAGACCCAGTACTTC

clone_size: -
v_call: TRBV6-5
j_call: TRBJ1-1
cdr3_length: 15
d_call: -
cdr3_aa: CASSSPFSGTTEAFF
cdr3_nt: TGTGCCAGCAGTTCCCCTTTCTCCGGGACCACTGAAGCTTTCTTT

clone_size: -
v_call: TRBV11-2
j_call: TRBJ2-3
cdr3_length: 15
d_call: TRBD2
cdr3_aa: CASSSGLASERSQYF
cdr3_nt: TGTGCCAGCAGCTCGGGACTAGCCTCTGAGAGGTCGCAGTATTTT

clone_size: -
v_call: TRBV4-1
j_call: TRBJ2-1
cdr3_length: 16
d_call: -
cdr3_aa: CASSLKGPLRNNEQFF
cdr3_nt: TGCGCCAGCAGCCTTAAAGGACCCCTTAGAAACAATGAGCAGTTCTTC

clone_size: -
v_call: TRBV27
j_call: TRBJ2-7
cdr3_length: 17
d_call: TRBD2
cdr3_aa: CASSPGLAGDSRYEQYF
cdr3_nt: TGTGCCAGCAGTCCGGGACTAGCGGGAGATAGTAGGTACGAGCAGTACTTC

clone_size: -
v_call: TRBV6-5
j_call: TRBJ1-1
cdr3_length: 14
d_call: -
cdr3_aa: CASSSGQSNTEAFF
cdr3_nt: TGTGCCAGCAGTTCCGGACAGTCTAACACTGAAGCTTTCTTT

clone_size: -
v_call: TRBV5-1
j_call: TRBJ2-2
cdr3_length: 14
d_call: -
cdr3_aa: CASSPDGGVRELFF
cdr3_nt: TGCGCCAGCAGCCCGGACGGGGGCGTGCGGGAGCTGTTTTTT

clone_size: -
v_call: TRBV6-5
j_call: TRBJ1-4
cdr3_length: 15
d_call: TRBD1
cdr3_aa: CASSYSIRGNEKLFF
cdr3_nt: TGTGCCAGCAGTTACAGTATCAGGGGGAATGAAAAACTGTTTTTT

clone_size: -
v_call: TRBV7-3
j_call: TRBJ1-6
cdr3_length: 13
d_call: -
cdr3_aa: CASSRGANSPLHF
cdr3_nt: TGTGCCAGCAGTCGTGGGGCTAATTCACCCCTCCACTTT

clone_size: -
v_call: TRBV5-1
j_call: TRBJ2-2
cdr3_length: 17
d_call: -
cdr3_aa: CASSFLPGDDSTGELFF
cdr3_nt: TGCGCCAGCAGCTTCTTACCAGGGGACGATAGCACCGGGGAGCTGTTTTTT